Following are 7 T cell receptor beta chains from one sample sequenced in a study of a mutant IDH1 vaccine in newly diagnosed glioma. No antigen has been assigned to these receptors. As to time point: week 23, last vaccination. Vaccination comprised doses that each held 300 ug of mutant IDH1 20-mer peptide, plus topical imiquimod. The repertoire was sequenced with immunoSEQ multiplex PCR; TCRdb's copy has only in-frame clones and lacks some. Among 35,000 to 50,000 clones, roughly 90% were seen once, and the ten largest hold 3% to 4.5%. The sequenced sample was PBMCs, obtained from a glioma patient whose treatment included an IDH1 peptide vaccine. The receptors were gathered from a man aged 50-59 years with glioma.

The V call is TRBV5-1, the J call TRBJ1-2, with 10 bases fitting TRBD1. CDR3 size: 14 residues. The junction had 9 bases not matched to a gene; V was cut back by 4 bases and J by 9 bases. Germline values: CDR1 SGHRS, CDR2 YFSETQ. CDR3 region: CASSGGQGQDRYTF. CDR3 coding DNA: TGCGCCAGCAGCGGGGGACAGGGGCAGGATCGCTACACCTTC.

The chain joins TRBV30 to TRBJ2-1, with D perhaps matching TRBD2 (5 bases). Trimming removed 2 bases from V and 5 bases from J, with 13 bases in between. CDR3 length equals 14 residues. Looked up from germline, CDR1 is GTSNPN and CDR2 is SVGIG (reference sequence). The CDR3 DNA reads as TGTGCCTGGAGTCCCCATCCGGGGAACAATGAGCAGTTCTTC. Its protein product is CAWSPHPGNNEQFF. Together with reference TRBV30 and TRBJ2-1, the CDR3 gives the full variable domain: SQTIHQWPATLVQPVGSPLSLECTVEGTSNPNLYWYRQAAGRGLQLLFYSVGIGQISSEVPQNLSASRPQDRQFILSSKKLLLSDSGFYLCAWSPHPGNNEQFFGPGTRLTVL.

The chain employs TRBV2 and TRBJ2-7; 13 bases fit TRBD2. Germline-derived CDR1 and CDR2 are SNHLY and FYNNEI. V shed 9 bases, J shed 6 bases, and the junction held 11 bases outside the gene matches. The length of the CDR3 is 15 residues. CDR3 DNA sequence: TGTGCCAGTGGGACTAGCGGGGCGTCTCGTCCCGAGCAGTACTTC. Its protein is CASGTSGASRPEQYF.

This sequence joins TRBV5-6 and TRBJ2-7; TRBD2 matches at 10 bases. The CDR3 has 18 amino acids. The junction had 13 bases not matched to a gene; V was cut back by 1 base and J by 3 bases. Per germline, CDR1 SGHDT and CDR2 YYEEEE. The CDR3 spells CASSLTSGAAPNFYEQYF. For the CDR3, the DNA is TGTGCCAGCAGCTTGACTAGCGGGGCGGCGCCGAACTTCTACGAGCAGTACTTC.

The V and J genes are TRBV5-6 and TRBJ2-5; 8 bases map to TRBD2. Germline V gives CDR1 SGHDT, CDR2 YYEEEE. The CDR3 is made up of 16 amino acids. V was pared by 3 bases and J by 5 bases, with 12 bases of the junction left unmatched. CDR3 loop: CASSWETGTSSETQYF. In nucleotides, the CDR3 is TGTGCCAGCAGCTGGGAAACCGGGACTAGTAGCGAGACCCAGTACTTC.

This clone counts as medium-sized (0.01 to 0.1%). The gene calls are TRBV12-1 and TRBJ2-4. TRBV12-1 is annotated as a pseudogene. This CDR3 contains 21 residues. The CDR3 bases are TGTGCCAGCACTCCTGAGGGGGGTGGGTCGACAATCCTTTTAGCCAAAAACATTCAGTACTTC. Translation: CASTPEGGGSTILLAKNIQYF.

V and J are TRBV5-6 and TRBJ2-7; no reliable D call. This CDR3 has 14 amino acids. Germline CDR1 reads SGHDT; CDR2 reads YYEEEE. V lost 0 bases and J 2 bases, leaving 9 bases between the germline ends. CDR3 region: CASSLVTAPYEQYF. CDR3 nucleotide sequence: TGTGCCAGCAGCTTGGTTACGGCGCCCTACGAGCAGTACTTC.